These 17 T cell receptor beta chains share one sample of origin, sequenced in a study of blood T cell repertoires in COVID-19. Profiling relied on immunoSEQ multiplex PCR, and the TCRdb table lists in-frame clones only, not all of them. The sample has approximately 200,000 clones, 70% to 85% seen once. Material for sequencing was peripheral blood. The receptors come from a human donor with acute or convalescent COVID-19. The donor label of this sample is uncertain.

The rearrangement uses TRBV7-2 and TRBJ2-2; 11 nucleotides match TRBD2. Germline V CDR1 and CDR2: SGHTA, FQGNSA. V lost 5 bases, J lost 6 bases, and 8 bases stayed unmatched. CDR3 size: 16 residues. The DNA for the CDR3 is TGTGCCAGCAGCGTGGATAGCGGGAGGGCCCCCGGGGAGCTGTTTTTT. Translated: CASSVDSGRAPGELFF.

This clone was picked up a small number of times. The chain uses TRBV28 and TRBJ1-5; D is ambiguous. The germline CDR1 and CDR2 sequences are MDHEN and SYDVKM. The CDR3 length is 12 residues. V lost 7 bases and J lost 2, with 6 bases in between. The CDR3 region has the DNA TGTGCCAGCACGTCGGGCAATCAGCCCCAGCATTTT. Amino acid sequence: CASTSGNQPQHF.

This clone has a handful of counts. The rearrangement joins TRBV4-2 to TRBJ2-2; 7 nucleotides line up with TRBD2. Unmatched junction bases numbered 5, after V lost 1 base and J lost 6 bases. The CDR3 length is 15 residues. CDR1 LGHNA and CDR2 YNFKEQ come from the germline V gene. The CDR3 nucleotides read TGTGCCAGCAGCCAAGTCACTAGCGTCGCCGGGGAGCTGTTTTTT. It yields the protein CASSQVTSVAGELFF.

The chain combines TRBV19 with TRBJ2-7, with D perhaps TRBD2 (5 bases). CDR3 length: 14 residues. The V end was cut by 7 bases, the J end by 1 base, with 14 bases between. CDR1 is LNHDA and CDR2 is SQIVND in the germline V gene (reference sequence). The DNA of the CDR3 is TGTGCCAGTACCTCTAGCTTTCCGTCCTACGAGCAGTACTTC. Encoded protein: CASTSSFPSYEQYF.

This chain's CDR3 is CASSIQGPQGYGYTF. In nucleotides, the CDR3 is TGTGCCAGCAGCATACAGGGGCCCCAGGGGTATGGCTACACCTTC. The rearrangement joins TRBV25-1 to TRBJ1-2; TRBD1 matches at 7 bases. Germline CDR1 is MGHDK and CDR2 is SYGVNS. The CDR3 is 15 amino acids. The trim removed 6 bases at V and 5 bases at J, leaving 12 bases unmatched.

The genes are TRBV9 and TRBJ1-5; 7 bases align to TRBD1. Germline V CDR1 and CDR2: SGDLS, YYNGEE. Trimming cost V 3 bases and J 5 bases; bases outside gene matches: 5. The CDR3 is 14 residues long. DNA for the CDR3: TGTGCCAGCAGCGCCCGGGACAGCTATCAGCCCCAGCATTTT. It codes for CASSARDSYQPQHF.

This chain links TRBV27 with TRBJ2-1, with TRBD1 as a possible D gene (5 bases). The V gene lost 3 bases and the J gene lost 0 bases, with 24 bases spanning the gap. The CDR3 totals 20 residues. Germline CDR1 is MNHEY and CDR2 is SMNVEV (reference sequence). Here the CDR3 DNA reads TGTGCCAGCAGTTTCTCACTGACAGACGAAACAACGAGCTCCTACAATGAGCAGTTCTTC. It yields the protein CASSFSLTDETTSSYNEQFF.

The V and J genes are TRBV30 and TRBJ1-6; D is possibly TRBD1 (6 bases). The CDR3 is 16 amino acids. Trimming cost V 7 bases and J 0 bases, with 16 bases left between them. Per the germline V gene, CDR1 is GTSNPN and CDR2 is SVGIG (reference sequence). CDR3 protein: CAFYRDTGSYNSPLHF. In DNA, the CDR3 is TGTGCCTTCTACCGGGACACTGGCTCCTATAATTCACCCCTCCACTTT.

The V and J genes are TRBV18 and TRBJ2-5; D remains unclear. The CDR3 has 12 residues. The V gene's germline CDR1 is KGHSH and CDR2 LQKENI. Trimming shortened V by 4 bases and J by 5 bases, and 8 bases separated the two germline ends. The CDR3 DNA follows: TGTGCCAGCTCACTCGGGTTGGAGACCCAGTACTTC. It translates to CASSLGLETQYF.

The rearrangement uses TRBV7-6 and TRBJ2-2; 7 bases match TRBD1. The V segment lost 5 bases and the J segment 5 bases; nucleotides outside the gene matches: 5. The CDR3 sequence is 14 residues long. The V gene's germline CDR1 is SGHVS and CDR2 FNYEAQ. CDR3: CASSPDRRTGELFF. The CDR3 DNA sequence: TGTGCCAGCAGCCCGGACAGGCGGACCGGGGAGCTGTTTTTT.

The chain employs TRBV18 and TRBJ2-7, with 11 bases fitting TRBD2. The germline V gene encodes CDR1 KGHSH and CDR2 LQKENI. The CDR3 has 15 amino acids. Trimming took 3 bases from V and 2 from J; bases not matched to a gene: 3. In DNA form, the CDR3 reads TGTGCCAGCTCACCGTCTAGCGGGGGGACCTACGAGCAGTACTTC. Protein product: CASSPSSGGTYEQYF.

This clone has only a few counts. This sequence joins TRBV5-4 and TRBJ2-2, with a tentative D call TRBD2 (5 bases). The length of the CDR3 is 14 residues. Germline lookup yields CDR1 SGHNT and CDR2 YYREEE (reference sequence). With 5 bases removed from V and 2 bases from J, the gap between germline ends came to 10 bases. Written as DNA, the CDR3 is TGTGCCAGCAGACCCGGAGGTAACACCGGGGAGCTGTTTTTT. Translated: CASRPGGNTGELFF. Full variable domain (outside the CDR3, taken from reference TRBV5-4 and TRBJ2-2): ETGVTQSPTHLIKTRGQQVTLRCSSQSGHNTVSWYQQALGQGPQFIFQYYREEENGRGNFPPRFSGLQFPNYSSELNVNALELDDSALYLCASRPGGNTGELFFGEGSRLTVL.

The V gene is TRBV19, the J gene TRBJ2-5; 12 bases are shared with TRBD2. The germline gives CDR1 LNHDA, CDR2 SQIVND (reference sequence). The CDR3 has 15 amino acids. J lost 4 bases, V lost 4 bases, and 4 bases had no gene match. CDR3 DNA sequence: TGTGCCAGTAGTACCTTGACTAGCGGGAGAGAGACCCAGTACTTC. It is translated as CASSTLTSGRETQYF.

This clone came up once. This chain uses TRBV7-3 with TRBJ1-4; D is possibly TRBD1 (6 bases). Germline CDR1 is SGHTA and CDR2 is FQGTGA. Trimming removed 5 bases from V and 6 bases from J, with 16 bases in between. The CDR3 totals 15 residues. CDR3 sequence reads: CASSPRGGRDEKLFF. The CDR3 DNA sequence: TGTGCCAGCAGCCCTAGGGGGGGGCGCGATGAAAAACTGTTTTTT.

The chain uses TRBV19 and TRBJ2-6; perhaps TRBD1 as D (5 bases). V lost 6 bases and J lost 2, with 5 bases in between. CDR3 length: 13 residues. The germline gives CDR1 LNHDA, CDR2 SQIVND (reference sequence). CDR3 loop: CASRQAGANVLTF. CDR3 coding DNA: TGTGCCAGTAGACAGGCTGGGGCCAACGTCCTGACTTTC.

Notes on this clone: The identical CDR3 is also encoded by other nucleotide sequences in the sample. This sequence joins TRBV7-8 and TRBJ2-5; no reliable D call. The V gene's germline CDR1 is SGHVS and CDR2 FQNEAQ. V dropped 1 base and J dropped 5 bases, with 11 bases sitting between them. The CDR3 is made up of 14 amino acids. DNA for the CDR3: TGTGCCAGCAGCTTAGGGGTAGCCGAGGAGACCCAGTACTTC. This encodes CASSLGVAEETQYF.

This clone appeared a single time. CDR3 coding DNA: TGTGCCAGTAGTATAAACCCCGGGGACTATGGCTACACCTTC. The encoded protein is CASSINPGDYGYTF. The V call is TRBV19, the J call TRBJ1-2; unclear D gene. Trimming cost V 2 bases and J 3 bases, with 10 bases left between them. Germline loops: CDR1 LNHDA, CDR2 SQIVND (reference sequence). This CDR3 contains 14 residues.